The clone carrying this T cell receptor beta chain was detected a few times. No antigen is known for it. The data derive from a study of T cells in Graves' hyperthyroidism and ophthalmopathy. Findings and caveats of the study: Clonotypes that were expanded in thyroid above 0.001 mostly appeared in blood too.

V lost 4 bases and J 0 bases, leaving 17 bases between the germline ends. The CDR3 runs to 17 residues. In germline, CDR1 is MDHEN, CDR2 SYDVKM. Researchers took RNA transcripts and amplified the TCR beta CDR3 regions from them. The primer set for the first-round RT-PCR of the TCR CDR3 was HTBI. TCRdb passed the multiplex PCR reads through MiXCR, listing each CDR3 protein once. The table lists around 56,000 distinct CDR3 sequences, around half of them singletons. V gene TRBV28 combines with J gene TRBJ2-3, with D maybe TRBD2 (6 bases). This TCR was sampled from a woman in her thirties with Graves' ophthalmopathy. Sequencing input: blood. DNA of the CDR3: TGTGCCAGCAGTTGGGGTTTGGGGAGGCCTAGCACAGATACGCAGTATTTT. As protein: CASSWGLGRPSTDTQYF.